This T cell receptor beta chain was observed in a study of PD-L1 blockade in urothelial cancer. Whole-study context: Per blood sample, T cells had a median of roughly 150,000.

Overall study findings and caveats: A pretreatment blood TCR clonality that fell below the median predicted better progression-free and overall survival.

CDR1 and CDR2 (germline): MNHEY, SVGAGI. There are 15 residues in the CDR3. V lost 6 bases to trimming and J lost 0 bases, with 15 bases between them. Time point reported: pretreatment peripheral blood. Comment on this clone: Its antigen is not known.

Synthetic TCR analog templates were spiked into each PCR. Assay: immunoSEQ multiplex PCR; the TCRdb copy retains only in-frame clones and omits some. The sample consists of about 63,000 clones, roughly 79% of them appearing once. The sample in question was PBMCs, obtained around atezolizumab (anti-PD-L1) treatment. The receptor was isolated from a man aged 65 to 79 with urothelial cancer. The V call is TRBV6-5, the J call TRBJ2-7; TRBD1 might be the D (6 bases). CDR3 nucleotide sequence: TGTGCCAGCAGGATGTACAGGGCTAGCTCCTACGAGCAGTACTTC. Its translation is CASRMYRASSYEQYF.